This TCR beta chain was obtained from a study of cytomegalovirus exposure and HLA in healthy donors. The CDR3 length is 16 residues. The germline V gene has CDR1 LNHDA and CDR2 SQIVND (reference sequence). Trimming removed 1 base from V and 4 bases from J, with 16 bases in between. PCR primers comprised 60 Vbeta and 13 Jbeta primers. Repertoires were generated with immunoSEQ multiplex PCR, while TCRdb's copy carries only in-frame clones and drops some. The sample consists of some 180,000 clones, around 80% of them appearing once. This chain connects TRBV19 to TRBJ1-2; D gene uncertain. The receptor's source is a woman aged 25 to 45 in good health and CMV-seropositive. Sequences were obtained from PBMCs. This CDR3 is CASSIGGEPASYGYTF. The CDR3 DNA follows: TGTGCCAGTAGTATAGGTGGAGAGCCTGCTTCCTATGGCTACACCTTC.